These 13 T cell receptor beta chains were all obtained from the same sample, sequenced in a study of beta chain features in type 1 diabetes. Points from the study as a whole: The study found moderately but significantly shorter TCRB CDR3s in all four CD4+ subsets of Type 1 diabetes patients.

Reverse transcription of all isolated RNA meant that expressed TCRB transcripts were sequenced. The protocol was immunoSEQ multiplex PCR, while the TCRdb copy is restricted to in-frame clones and leaves out a portion. This repertoire shows 300,000 to 350,000 clones, approximately 10% found once; its top ten account for 0.9% to 1.1%. These receptors lack a known antigen. Sequenced sample: central memory CD4+ T cells from blood. The origin of the receptors is a man between 25 and 39 years old with type 1 diabetes.

This clone showed up many times. The gene calls are TRBV9 and TRBJ2-1; D not certain. The CDR3 has 15 amino acids. The ends were cut back, 3 bases at V and 4 bases at J, with 14 bases in the middle. Per the germline V gene, CDR1 is SGDLS and CDR2 is YYNGEE. CDR3: CASSEEGSVYNEQFF. DNA for the CDR3: TGTGCCAGCAGCGAGGAAGGCAGCGTTTACAATGAGCAGTTCTTC.

As DNA, the CDR3 is TGCAGCGTTCCCCCGGGACTAGCGGGCACAGATACGCAGTATTTT. Translating gives CSVPPGLAGTDTQYF. This sequence joins TRBV29-1 and TRBJ2-3; 11 bases match TRBD2. Germline CDR1 reads SQVTM; CDR2 reads ANQGSEA. This CDR3 spans 15 amino acids. The J segment lost 1 base and the V segment lost 5 bases, leaving 5 bases of the junction unmatched.

V usage is TRBV9 and J usage is TRBJ1-2; a possible D gene is TRBD1 (5 bases). CDR1 and CDR2 (germline): SGDLS, YYNGEE. V lost 3 bases, J lost 7 bases, and 13 bases lay in between. The CDR3 contains 13 residues. The CDR3 DNA follows: TGTGCCAGCAGCGAGCCGAGGGGCCGTGGCTACACCTTC. Encoded protein: CASSEPRGRGYTF.

The sample holds a few counts of this clone. This rearrangement joins TRBV29-1 to TRBJ2-7; D may be TRBD1 (6 bases). Trimming stripped 7 bases from V and 2 bases from J, with 18 bases between. CDR1 is SQVTM, CDR2 ANQGSEA, per germline. CDR3 length: 14 amino acids. The CDR3 region has the DNA TGCAGCGCCGCGAACGACAGGCACACCTACGAGCAGTACTTC. Translated, it gives CSAANDRHTYEQYF.

This clone was seen only a few times. This rearrangement joins TRBV15 to TRBJ1-6, with a possible D match to TRBD1 (6 bases). V gave up 2 bases and J gave up 9 bases, with 11 bases separating them. This CDR3 has 14 residues. In germline, CDR1 is LNHNV, CDR2 YYDKDF (reference sequence). The chain's CDR3 is CATSRPTQGSPLHF. The CDR3 DNA sequence: TGTGCCACCAGCAGACCTACACAGGGTTCACCCCTCCACTTT.

This clone was picked up a small number of times. The chain uses TRBV5-1 and TRBJ2-1; TRBD2 matches at 13 bases. The CDR3 spans 17 residues. Germline V lookup: CDR1 SGHRS, CDR2 YFSETQ. V was pared by 4 bases and J by 9 bases, with 13 bases of the junction left unmatched. DNA of the CDR3: TGCGCCAGCAGCACTGGTGGACTAGCGGGGGAATCAGGTGAGCAGTTCTTC. Translated, it gives CASSTGGLAGESGEQFF.

This clone came up a few times. The chain employs TRBV7-8 and TRBJ2-5, with D unclear. The V end lost 0 bases, the J end lost 4 bases, and 3 bases lay between the germline ends. Germline CDR1 and CDR2: SGHVS and FQNEAQ. The CDR3 is 12 amino acids. CDR3 DNA: TGTGCCAGCAGCTTAGCGGGAGAGACCCAGTACTTC. Encoded protein: CASSLAGETQYF.

V is TRBV7-2 and J is TRBJ1-2; 11 positions match TRBD1. This CDR3 has 16 residues. Trimming took 5 bases from V and 6 from J; bases not matched to a gene: 11. Germline CDR1 SGHTA, CDR2 FQGNSA. The CDR3 sequence is CASSPRTGGTGNGYTF. As DNA, the CDR3 is TGTGCCAGCAGCCCTCGGACAGGGGGCACGGGGAATGGCTACACCTTC.

In regard to this clone: A read error may be the cause here, since a much bigger clone is one base away. The rearrangement links TRBV28 to TRBJ2-5; 8 nucleotides align to TRBD1. CDR1 is MDHEN, CDR2 SYDVKM, per germline. V trimming: 6 bases; J trimming: 4 bases; junction bases outside the gene matches: 1. This CDR3 has 12 residues. CDR3 amino acids: CASRGQGETQYF. The CDR3 DNA sequence: TGTGCCAGCAGAGGACAGGGAGAGACCCAGTACTTC.

This clone appeared a few times. The CDR3 coding sequence is TGCGCCAGCAGCCAAGATATCGGGGGGGGCTTGGAGACCCAGTACTTC. Translating it yields CASSQDIGGGLETQYF. The rearrangement joins TRBV4-3 to TRBJ2-5; 8 positions match TRBD2. With 0 bases clipped from V and 5 bases from J, the junction kept 8 bases outside the gene matches. The CDR3 length is 16 residues. Germline V gene lookup returns CDR1 LGHNA and CDR2 YSLEER.

This clone appeared a few times. This chain joins TRBV28 and TRBJ2-1, with D possibly TRBD1 on 6 matching bases. Germline values: CDR1 MDHEN, CDR2 SYDVKM. V lost 6 bases, J lost 6 bases, and 18 bases lay in between. The length of the CDR3 is 15 residues. Here the CDR3 reads CASRTGRDTTNEQFF. CDR3 sequence (DNA): TGTGCCAGCAGGACAGGTAGGGACACGACCAATGAGCAGTTCTTC.

This clone has a handful of counts. The rearrangement uses TRBV9 and TRBJ2-3; a possible D gene is TRBD2 (5 bases). Germline CDR1 SGDLS, CDR2 YYNGEE. The V end lost 0 bases, the J end lost 4 bases, and 15 bases lay between the germline ends. The CDR3 length is 16 residues. The CDR3 protein is CASSVARASGADTQYF. Here the CDR3 DNA reads TGTGCCAGCAGCGTAGCTAGGGCCTCCGGGGCAGATACGCAGTATTTT.

V gene TRBV5-1 combines with J gene TRBJ2-3; a weak D match, TRBD1 (5 bases). Trimming took 7 bases from V and 4 from J, leaving 16 bases between them. The CDR3 runs to 14 residues. Germline CDR1 reads SGHRS; CDR2 reads YFSETQ. CDR3 in amino acids: CASLQQGRPDTQYF. DNA for the CDR3: TGCGCCAGCCTCCAGCAGGGTAGGCCAGATACGCAGTATTTT. The full variable domain, its missing parts supplied by reference TRBV5-1 and TRBJ2-3, is KAGVTQTPRYLIKTRGQQVTLSCSPISGHRSVSWYQQTPGQGLQFLFEYFSETQRNKGNFPGRFSGRQFSNSRSEMNVSTLELGDSALYLCASLQQGRPDTQYFGPGTRLTVL.